The 30 T cell receptor beta chains listed next were all sequenced from one sample in a study of low-dose radiotherapy and immunotherapy resistance in tumors. Time point reported: after trial treatment. The treatment is: LDRT plus nivolumab, ipilimumab, low-dose cyclophosphamide and aspirin (RACIN trial). TCRs were put through 20 to 25 PCR cycles of amplification with Phusion. A constant-region primer and the V-primer adapter served as the primer pair. Each CDR3 protein is one row after TCRdb ran MiXCR on the reads. The sample has 40,000 to 65,000 distinct CDR3 sequences, around a third seen once; the top ten hold under 8.5%. Sequenced here: PBMCs, sampled after low-dose radiotherapy plus immunotherapy. The receptors shown here come from a male donor with rectosigmoid adenocarcinoma.

This clonotype occurred many times. The chain's CDR3 is CASSPGQGPYNEQFF. The CDR3 nucleotides read TGCGCCAGCAGCCCCGGACAGGGTCCCTACAATGAGCAGTTCTTC. The V and J genes are TRBV5-1 and TRBJ2-1; 8 bases agree with TRBD1. The germline V gene has CDR1 SGHRS and CDR2 YFSETQ. This CDR3 spans 15 amino acids. Trimming at V came to 4 bases and at J to 2 bases, leaving 5 bases not matched to a gene.

This clonotype was seen many times. V usage is TRBV20-1 and J usage is TRBJ2-1, with 11 bases lining up with TRBD2. V was pared by 3 bases and J by 7 bases, with 5 bases of the junction left unmatched. The germline CDR1 and CDR2 sequences are DFQATT and SNEGSKA (reference sequence). The CDR3 contains 14 residues. CDR3 nucleotide sequence: TGCAGTGCTAGTCTAACTAGCGGGAGTAATGAGCAGTTCTTC. This sequence encodes CSASLTSGSNEQFF.

This clonotype has at least ten counts. The chain uses TRBV3-1 and TRBJ2-5; possible D gene TRBD2, 5 bases. The CDR3 has 15 residues. Germline V CDR1 and CDR2: LGHDT, YNNKEL (reference sequence). The V gene lost 7 bases and the J gene lost 3 bases, with 18 bases spanning the gap. The CDR3 sequence: CASNRHSERKETQYF. CDR3 DNA: TGTGCCAGCAACCGTCATAGCGAGAGGAAAGAGACCCAGTACTTC.

A word on this clonotype: Just one base apart from a much larger clone, this may be a read error. This sequence joins TRBV27 and TRBJ1-5; no reliable D call. Looked up from germline, CDR1 is MNHEY and CDR2 is SMNVEV (reference sequence). With 5 bases removed from V and 4 bases from J, the gap between germline ends came to 21 bases. The CDR3 is 17 amino acids. The CDR3 sequence is CASSLNVAGLMNQPQHF. The CDR3 nucleotides read TGTGCCAGCAGTCTCAATGTGGCTGGACTGATGAATCAGCCCCAGCATTTT.

This clonotype appeared many times. The rearrangement links TRBV9 to TRBJ2-3; D gene uncertain. CDR1 is SGDLS and CDR2 is YYNGEE in the germline V gene. With 0 bases removed from V and 2 bases from J, the gap between germline ends came to 4 bases. The CDR3 spans 13 residues. The CDR3 DNA reads as TGTGCCAGCAGCGTAGGTAACACAGATACGCAGTATTTT. As protein: CASSVGNTDTQYF.

This clonotype was found many times. CDR3 bases: TGTGCCAGCAGTGAATCAGGAGGGTACGAAAAACTGTTTTTT. Amino acids: CASSESGGYEKLFF. This chain links TRBV25-1 with TRBJ1-4; D call uncertain. CDR1 and CDR2 from the germline V gene are MGHDK and SYGVNS. The CDR3 consists of 14 residues. The V end lost 1 base, the J end lost 8 bases, and 11 bases lay between the germline ends. Full variable domain (remainder filled in from reference TRBV25-1 and TRBJ1-4): EADIYQTPRYLVIGTGKKITLECSQTMGHDKMYWYQQDPGMELHLIHYSYGVNSTEKGDLSSESTVSRIRTEHFPLTLESARPSHTSQYLCASSESGGYEKLFFGSGTQLSVL.

This clonotype was picked up a small number of times. The chain carries TRBV28 and TRBJ2-3; TRBD2 matches at 14 bases. With 7 bases clipped from V and 0 bases from J, the junction kept 9 bases outside the gene matches. Germline CDR1 reads MDHEN; CDR2 reads SYDVKM. The CDR3 length is 18 residues. The CDR3 reads CASTPGTSGRLSTDTQYF. The CDR3 nucleotides read TGTGCCAGCACTCCTGGGACTAGCGGGAGACTTAGCACAGATACGCAGTATTTT.

This clonotype was seen many times. The V call is TRBV7-2, the J call TRBJ2-5; a weak D match, TRBD2 (6 bases). Trimming left V 0 bases short and J 7 bases short, with 15 bases between. There are 15 residues in the CDR3. Germline V gene data show CDR1 as SGHTA and CDR2 as FQGNSA. DNA of the CDR3: TGTGCCAGCAGCTTAGCGCTCGGGAGTGAGGGGACCCAGTACTTC. Its translation: CASSLALGSEGTQYF. The variable domain in full, with the rest retrieved from reference TRBV7-2 and TRBJ2-5, is GAGVSQSPSNKVTEKGKDVELRCDPISGHTALYWYRQSLGQGLEFLIYFQGNSAPDKSGLPSDRFSAERTGGSVSTLTIQRTQQEDSAVYLCASSLALGSEGTQYFGPGTRLLVL.

This clonotype showed up just a few times. The chain uses TRBV4-1 and TRBJ2-1, with TRBD2 identical over 9 bases. V lost 2 bases and J lost 5; bases outside the gene matches: 4. CDR3 length: 15 amino acids. Germline V gives CDR1 MGHRA, CDR2 YSYEKL. This CDR3 is CASSQPTSGNNEQFF. CDR3 nucleotides: TGCGCCAGCAGCCAACCGACTAGCGGCAACAATGAGCAGTTCTTC.

Remarks on this clonotype: This probably arose from a read error, given a far larger clone one base away. V gene TRBV6-5 combines with J gene TRBJ2-1, with D unclear. Trimming removed 5 bases at V and 10 bases at J, with 15 bases between. The CDR3 spans 13 residues. From germline, CDR1 is MNHEY and CDR2 SVGAGI. As DNA, the CDR3 is TGTGCCAGCAGTGAACCGGGCCTGCACGAGCAGTTCTTC. Translation: CASSEPGLHEQFF.

With respect to this clonotype: A much larger clone differs from this one at a single base, so this may be a read error. The CDR3: CATTLRTGNEQFF. CDR3 coding DNA: TGTGCCACCACGCTTCGGACAGGAAACGAGCAGTTCTTC. This rearrangement joins TRBV10-3 to TRBJ2-1, with 7 bases lining up with TRBD1. Trimming cost V 10 bases and J 10 bases; bases outside gene matches: 13. CDR3 length equals 13 residues. Germline lookup yields CDR1 ENHRY and CDR2 SYGVKD.

This clonotype was detected ten times or more. The V call is TRBV7-2, the J call TRBJ1-5, with no clear D. Germline V gene data show CDR1 as SGHTA and CDR2 as FQGNSA. V gave up 4 bases and J gave up 0 bases, with 16 bases separating them. The CDR3 is 17 amino acids. CDR3 amino acids: CASSSDPFRFSNQPQHF. CDR3 in DNA: TGTGCCAGCAGCTCCGACCCTTTCAGATTTAGCAATCAGCCCCAGCATTTT.

This clonotype was observed at least ten times. The chain has TRBV5-1 and TRBJ1-5; D is unclear. V was pared by 5 bases and J by 6 bases, with 12 bases between. The CDR3 has 13 residues. The germline V gene encodes CDR1 SGHRS and CDR2 YFSETQ. For the CDR3, the DNA is TGCGCCAGCAGTCCGAAAGTTGGTCAGCCCCAGCATTTT. This codes for CASSPKVGQPQHF.

The sample holds many counts of this clonotype. The chain uses TRBV19 and TRBJ2-3; D may be TRBD2 (5 bases). With 11 bases removed from V and 2 bases from J, the gap between germline ends came to 20 bases. This CDR3 has 15 residues. Germline CDR1 LNHDA, CDR2 SQIVND (reference sequence). CDR3 DNA: TGTGCCTCTAGTCCAGGAGGAGGTATCACAGATACGCAGTATTTT. Translated: CASSPGGGITDTQYF.

Many counts were recorded for this clonotype. CDR3 sequence: CASRIGGSGNEQFF. The DNA for the CDR3 is TGTGCCAGCAGAATAGGGGGTTCGGGCAATGAGCAGTTCTTC. J is TRBJ2-1 and V is TRBV7-2, with D maybe TRBD1 (6 bases). Germline V gene data show CDR1 as SGHTA and CDR2 as FQGNSA. This CDR3 has 14 residues. V lost 6 bases and J 6 bases, leaving 15 bases between the germline ends.

The rearrangement links TRBV27 to TRBJ2-1, with 14 bases aligning to TRBD2. The CDR3 extends over 17 amino acids. Germline lookup yields CDR1 MNHEY and CDR2 SMNVEV (reference sequence). The V and J ends lost 5 bases and 5 bases, in that order; junction bases with no gene match: 8. The DNA for the CDR3 is TGTGCCAGCAGTCAAGGACTAGCGGGAGGTAGAAACAATGAGCAGTTCTTC. This gives the protein CASSQGLAGGRNNEQFF.

A word on this clonotype: A far larger clone is off by one base, so a read error is likely. The chain is built from TRBV29-1 and TRBJ2-1; the D is unclear. Trimming took 3 bases from V and 10 from J, leaving 19 bases between them. Germline CDR1 and CDR2: SQVTM and ANQGSEA. CDR3 length: 14 residues. The CDR3 protein is CSVEVGSRSYEQFF. The CDR3 region has the DNA TGCAGCGTTGAGGTTGGCAGTCGATCCTACGAGCAGTTCTTC.

As DNA, the CDR3 is TGTGCCAGCAGCCCCCTCGGGACTAGCGGGGGGAGAACAGATACGCAGTATTTT. Protein: CASSPLGTSGGRTDTQYF. The chain has TRBV3-1 and TRBJ2-3, with TRBD2 matching over 15 bases. The CDR3 has 18 amino acids. V was pared by 4 bases and J by 3 bases, with 8 bases of the junction left unmatched. The germline CDR1 and CDR2 sequences are LGHDT and YNNKEL (reference sequence).

This clonotype has a count of ten or more. The V gene is TRBV7-2, the J gene TRBJ2-1; D may be TRBD1 (9 bases). The germline V and J ends were trimmed by 5 bases and 6 bases, with 29 bases remaining between them. Germline V gives CDR1 SGHTA, CDR2 FQGNSA. This CDR3 comprises 19 residues. The DNA for the CDR3 is TGTGCCAGCAGCCAGAGGACAGGGGTCTGGGCGGGGGGCCGCAATGAGCAGTTCTTC. Its protein is CASSQRTGVWAGGRNEQFF.

The gene calls are TRBV11-2 and TRBJ2-3; 8 bases align to TRBD2. Germline loops: CDR1 SGHAT, CDR2 FQNNGV. The CDR3 consists of 14 residues. The J segment lost 4 bases and the V segment lost 4 bases, leaving 4 bases of the junction unmatched. CDR3 sequence: CASSSGGPADTQYF. The CDR3 region has the DNA TGTGCCAGCAGCTCGGGGGGGCCCGCAGATACGCAGTATTTT. Based on the CDR3 plus reference TRBV11-2 and TRBJ2-3, the full variable domain is EAGVAQSPRYKIIEKRQSVAFWCNPISGHATLYWYQQILGQGPKLLIQFQNNGVVDDSQLPKDRFSAERLKGVDSTLKIQPAKLEDSAVYLCASSSGGPADTQYFGPGTRLTVL.

The chain carries TRBV19 and TRBJ1-2; no definite D call. The V end was cut by 6 bases, the J end by 3 bases, with 20 bases between. Germline CDR1 reads LNHDA; CDR2 reads SQIVND (reference sequence). This CDR3 comprises 16 residues. CDR3 residues: CASSTRGRAPDYGYTF. The CDR3 DNA is TGTGCCAGTAGCACTCGCGGTCGGGCGCCAGACTATGGCTACACCTTC.

V is TRBV27 and J is TRBJ2-1, with TRBD2 matching 8 bases. The V gene end was trimmed by 0 bases and the J gene end by 6 bases; junction bases not matched to a gene: 4. CDR3 length: 15 amino acids. Germline loops: CDR1 MNHEY, CDR2 SMNVEV (reference sequence). The CDR3 is CASSLSGSGINEQFF. CDR3 DNA sequence: TGTGCCAGCAGTTTATCTGGTAGCGGGATCAATGAGCAGTTCTTC.

Ten or more counts support this clonotype. This chain connects TRBV20-1 to TRBJ2-1, with D possibly being TRBD2 (5 bases). CDR3 length: 15 residues. Germline CDR1 reads DFQATT; CDR2 reads SNEGSKA (reference sequence). Trimming took off 4 bases at V and 8 bases at J, with 21 bases between the two ends. As DNA, the CDR3 is TGCAGTGCTAAACTAGGCACAAGAGTGGGCGATGAGCAGTTCTTC. Translated: CSAKLGTRVGDEQFF.

V and J are TRBV5-1 and TRBJ2-6; weak D call: TRBD1 (6 bases). This CDR3 is built from 18 residues. Trimming left V 4 bases short and J 0 bases short, with 17 bases between. Germline V gene lookup returns CDR1 SGHRS and CDR2 YFSETQ. The chain's CDR3 is CASSISHGTRSGANVLTF. DNA for the CDR3: TGCGCCAGCAGCATATCCCACGGGACACGCTCTGGGGCCAACGTCCTGACTTTC.

A word on this clonotype: It is likely a read error: a sequence one base away is far more abundant. The J gene is TRBJ1-1, the V gene TRBV6-9; TRBD1 might be the D (5 bases). Germline V lookup: CDR1 MNHGY, CDR2 SVAAGI. This CDR3 has 17 amino acids. The V gene lost 10 bases and the J gene lost 0 bases, with 24 bases spanning the gap. CDR3 loop: CAIGDEGRTVMNTEAFF. CDR3 in DNA: TGTGCCATCGGTGACGAGGGGCGTACCGTTATGAACACTGAAGCTTTCTTT.

This clonotype came up many times. This rearrangement joins TRBV4-1 to TRBJ2-5, with TRBD2 matching over 7 bases. The germline V gene has CDR1 MGHRA and CDR2 YSYEKL. The length of the CDR3 is 15 residues. V was clipped by 6 bases and J by 4 bases; unmatched bases: 11. CDR3 nucleotides: TGCGCCAGCAGTCGGGGACCGGGACTACCAGAGACCCAGTACTTC. It encodes CASSRGPGLPETQYF.

This clonotype was counted many times. This chain links TRBV9 with TRBJ2-1; D not certain. V lost 2 bases, J lost 8 bases, and 14 bases lay in between. CDR1 and CDR2 from the germline V gene are SGDLS and YYNGEE. The CDR3 loop spans 14 amino acids. This chain's CDR3 is CASSVDLRPHEQFF. CDR3 DNA: TGTGCCAGCAGCGTTGATCTCAGACCCCATGAGCAGTTCTTC.

This clonotype was detected a few times. The rearrangement joins TRBV5-4 to TRBJ2-7, with D perhaps TRBD1 or TRBD2 (5 bases each). The length of the CDR3 is 15 residues. From germline, CDR1 is SGHNT and CDR2 YYREEE (reference sequence). V dropped 4 bases and J dropped 2 bases, with 16 bases sitting between them. The CDR3, as DNA: TGTGCCAGCAGCAGAACCGGGACGGACACCTACGAGCAGTACTTC. Translated, it gives CASSRTGTDTYEQYF.

The rearrangement joins TRBV7-2 to TRBJ1-5, with TRBD1 matching 7 bases. With 5 bases clipped from V and 7 bases from J, the junction kept 5 bases outside the gene matches. Per germline, CDR1 SGHTA and CDR2 FQGNSA. The CDR3 is 13 residues long. CDR3 DNA: TGTGCCAGCAGCGACAGGGTAGGACAGCCCCAGCATTTT. Its protein is CASSDRVGQPQHF.

This chain links TRBV7-9 with TRBJ2-1, with 10 bases fitting TRBD2. Looked up from germline, CDR1 is SEHNR and CDR2 is FQNEAQ (reference sequence). This CDR3 comprises 14 residues. V lost 3 bases, J lost 5 bases, and 1 base stayed unmatched. DNA of the CDR3: TGTGCCAGCAGCTTGACTAGCGGGCACAATGAGCAGTTCTTC. Translated: CASSLTSGHNEQFF.